This T cell receptor beta chain is from a study of T cells in tumors after PD-1 blockade. Study in general: Either cemiplimab 350 mg every 2 weeks or pembrolizumab 200 mg every 3 weeks was given. Tumor samples yielded 20 to 25-fold more depth than single-cell TCR sequencing.

CDR3 length: 16 residues. Germline loops: CDR1 LGHDT, CDR2 YNNKEL (reference sequence). With V trimmed by 3 bases and J by 0 bases, 2 bases remained unmatched. The table came from immunoSEQ multiplex PCR; TCRdb's copy has only in-frame clones and leaves some out. The top ten clones hold 4.5% of a sample with about 9,200 clones, 60% to 70% of them seen once. This sample comprised tumor tissue, obtained after anti-PD-1 treatment. This chain joins TRBV3-1 (or the pseudogene TRBV3-2) and TRBJ2-3; 11 bases are a match to TRBD2. This sequence was found in a human donor with basal cell carcinoma. The CDR3 coding sequence is TGTGCCAGCAGCCACCTAGCGGGGGGAAGCACAGATACGCAGTATTTT. It specifies CASSHLAGGSTDTQYF.